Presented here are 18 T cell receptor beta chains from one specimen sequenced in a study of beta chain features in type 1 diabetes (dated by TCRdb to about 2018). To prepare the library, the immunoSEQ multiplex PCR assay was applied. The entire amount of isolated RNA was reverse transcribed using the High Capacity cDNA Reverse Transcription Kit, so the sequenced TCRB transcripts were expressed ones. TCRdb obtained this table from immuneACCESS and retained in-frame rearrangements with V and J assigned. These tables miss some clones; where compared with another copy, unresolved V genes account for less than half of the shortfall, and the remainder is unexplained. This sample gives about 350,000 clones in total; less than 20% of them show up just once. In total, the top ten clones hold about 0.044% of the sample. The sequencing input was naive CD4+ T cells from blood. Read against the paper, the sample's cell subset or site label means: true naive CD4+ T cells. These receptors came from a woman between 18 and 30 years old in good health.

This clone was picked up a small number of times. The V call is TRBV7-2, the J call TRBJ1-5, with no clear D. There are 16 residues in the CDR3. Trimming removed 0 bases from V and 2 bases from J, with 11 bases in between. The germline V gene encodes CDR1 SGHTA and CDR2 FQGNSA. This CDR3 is CASSLATWVGNQPQHF. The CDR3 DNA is TGTGCCAGCAGCTTAGCGACTTGGGTGGGCAATCAGCCCCAGCATTTT.

CDR3 amino acids: CASRTSGLYNEQFF. The CDR3 DNA is TGTGCCAGCAGAACTAGCGGCCTTTACAATGAGCAGTTCTTC. The J gene is TRBJ2-1, the V gene TRBV11-2; 8 nucleotides align to TRBD2. J gave up 4 bases and V 6 bases, and 5 bases lay outside the gene matches. Per germline, CDR1 SGHAT and CDR2 FQNNGV. This CDR3 is built from 14 residues.

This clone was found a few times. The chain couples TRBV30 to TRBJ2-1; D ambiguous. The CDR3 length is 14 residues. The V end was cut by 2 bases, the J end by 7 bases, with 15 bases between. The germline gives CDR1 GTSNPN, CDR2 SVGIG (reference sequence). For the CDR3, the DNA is TGTGCCTGGAGTCTCAAGTGGCCCTCGAATGAGCAGTTCTTC. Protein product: CAWSLKWPSNEQFF. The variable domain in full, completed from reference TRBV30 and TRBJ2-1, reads SQTIHQWPATLVQPVGSPLSLECTVEGTSNPNLYWYRQAAGRGLQLLFYSVGIGQISSEVPQNLSASRPQDRQFILSSKKLLLSDSGFYLCAWSLKWPSNEQFFGPGTRLTVL.

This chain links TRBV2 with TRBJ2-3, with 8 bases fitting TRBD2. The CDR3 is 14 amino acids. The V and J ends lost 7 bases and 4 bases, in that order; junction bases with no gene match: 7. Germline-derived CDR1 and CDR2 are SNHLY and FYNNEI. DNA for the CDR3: TGTGCCAGCATTGACGGGGGGGGCGCAGATACGCAGTATTTT. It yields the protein CASIDGGGADTQYF. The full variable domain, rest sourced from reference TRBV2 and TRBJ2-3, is EPEVTQTPSHQVTQMGQEVILRCVPISNHLYFYWYRQILGQKVEFLVSFYNNEISEKSEIFDDQFSVERPDGSNFTLKIRSTKLEDSAMYFCASIDGGGADTQYFGPGTRLTVL.

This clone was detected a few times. The CDR3 reads CASSVGGQMSSYGYTF. The CDR3 bases are TGTGCCAGCAGCGTAGGGGGACAGATGTCGAGCTATGGCTACACCTTC. The gene calls are TRBV9 and TRBJ1-2; 7 positions agree with TRBD1. This CDR3 is 16 amino acids long. The ends lost 0 bases at V and 4 bases at J; junction bases unmatched: 9. The V gene's germline CDR1 is SGDLS and CDR2 YYNGEE.

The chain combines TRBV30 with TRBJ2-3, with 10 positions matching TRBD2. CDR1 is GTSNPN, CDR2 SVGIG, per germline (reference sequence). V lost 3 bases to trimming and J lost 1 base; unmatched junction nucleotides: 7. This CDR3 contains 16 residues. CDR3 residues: CAWSRSGTSGTDTQYF. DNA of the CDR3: TGTGCCTGGAGCCGAAGCGGGACTAGCGGCACAGATACGCAGTATTTT.

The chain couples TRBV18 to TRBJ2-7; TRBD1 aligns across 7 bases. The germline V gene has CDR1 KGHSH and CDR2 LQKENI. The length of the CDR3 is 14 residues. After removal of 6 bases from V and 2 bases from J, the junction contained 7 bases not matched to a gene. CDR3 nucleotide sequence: TGTGCCAGCTCTAAGGGGGCCCAAACCTACGAGCAGTACTTC. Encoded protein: CASSKGAQTYEQYF. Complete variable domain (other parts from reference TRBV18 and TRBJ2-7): NAGVMQNPRHLVRRRGQEARLRCSPMKGHSHVYWYRQLPEEGLKFMVYLQKENIIDESGMPKERFSAEFPKEGPSILRIQQVVRGDSAAYFCASSKGAQTYEQYFGPGTRLTVT.

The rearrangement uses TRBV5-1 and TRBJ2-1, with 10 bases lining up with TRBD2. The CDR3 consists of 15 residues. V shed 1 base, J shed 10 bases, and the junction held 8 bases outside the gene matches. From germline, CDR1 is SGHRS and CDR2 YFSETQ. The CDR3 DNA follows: TGCGCCAGCAGCTTGCTGCTAGCGGGAGTTCGGGAGCAGTTCTTC. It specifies CASSLLLAGVREQFF. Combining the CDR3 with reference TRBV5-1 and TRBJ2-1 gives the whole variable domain KAGVTQTPRYLIKTRGQQVTLSCSPISGHRSVSWYQQTPGQGLQFLFEYFSETQRNKGNFPGRFSGRQFSNSRSEMNVSTLELGDSALYLCASSLLLAGVREQFFGPGTRLTVL.

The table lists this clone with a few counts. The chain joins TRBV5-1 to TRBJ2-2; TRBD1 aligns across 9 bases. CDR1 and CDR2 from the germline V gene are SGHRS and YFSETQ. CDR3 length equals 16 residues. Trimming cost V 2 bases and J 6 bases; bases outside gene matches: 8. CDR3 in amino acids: CASSLQGQGLSGELFF. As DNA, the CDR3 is TGCGCCAGCAGCTTACAGGGACAGGGTCTCTCCGGGGAGCTGTTTTTT.

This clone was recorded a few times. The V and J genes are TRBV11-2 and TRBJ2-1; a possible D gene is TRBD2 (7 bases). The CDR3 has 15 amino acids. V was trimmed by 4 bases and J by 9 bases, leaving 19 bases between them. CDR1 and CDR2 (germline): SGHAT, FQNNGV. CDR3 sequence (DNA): TGTGCCAGCAGCTCGCAGGGAGGGGGATGGTTTGAGCAGTTCTTC. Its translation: CASSSQGGGWFEQFF.

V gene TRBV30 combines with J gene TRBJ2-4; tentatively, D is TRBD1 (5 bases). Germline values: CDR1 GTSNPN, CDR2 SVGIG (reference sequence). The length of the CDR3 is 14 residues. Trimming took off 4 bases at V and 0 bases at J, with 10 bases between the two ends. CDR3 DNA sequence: TGTGCCTGGAAGACAGCAAAAGCCAAAAACATTCAGTACTTC. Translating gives CAWKTAKAKNIQYF.

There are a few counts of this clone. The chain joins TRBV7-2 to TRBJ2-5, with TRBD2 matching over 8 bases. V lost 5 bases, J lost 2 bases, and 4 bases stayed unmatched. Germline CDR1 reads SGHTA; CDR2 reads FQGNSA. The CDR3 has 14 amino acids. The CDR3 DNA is TGTGCCAGCAGCGTCACGGGGGGGCAAGAGACCCAGTACTTC. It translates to CASSVTGGQETQYF.

As DNA, the CDR3 is TGTGCCATCAGTGAGTCGAAGTACAGGCAGTCCTACGAGCAGTACTTC. This codes for CAISESKYRQSYEQYF. The gene calls are TRBV10-3 and TRBJ2-7; TRBD1 is a possible D gene (5 bases). This CDR3 is built from 16 residues. Trimming removed 0 bases at V and 1 base at J, with 13 bases between. The germline CDR1 and CDR2 sequences are ENHRY and SYGVKD.

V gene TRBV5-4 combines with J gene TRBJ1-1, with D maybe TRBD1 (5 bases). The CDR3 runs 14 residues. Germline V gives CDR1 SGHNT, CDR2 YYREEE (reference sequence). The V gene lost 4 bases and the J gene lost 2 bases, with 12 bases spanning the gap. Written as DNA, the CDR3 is TGTGCCAGCAGCCCTTGGGGGGGTAACACTGAAGCTTTCTTT. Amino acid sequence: CASSPWGGNTEAFF.

The CDR3 sequence: CASSYSRASEAFF. DNA for the CDR3: TGTGCCAGCAGTTACTCCAGGGCCTCAGAAGCTTTCTTT. The chain uses TRBV6-6 and TRBJ1-1, with D perhaps TRBD1 (5 bases). Germline V CDR1 and CDR2: MNHNY, SVGAGI (reference sequence). The CDR3 contains 13 residues. The ends were cut back, 0 bases at V and 8 bases at J, with 10 bases in the middle.

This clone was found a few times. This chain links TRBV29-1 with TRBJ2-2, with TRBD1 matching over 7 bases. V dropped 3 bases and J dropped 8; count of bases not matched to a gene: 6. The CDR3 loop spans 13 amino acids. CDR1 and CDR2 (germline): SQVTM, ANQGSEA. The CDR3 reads CSVETDRQGELFF. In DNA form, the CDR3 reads TGCAGCGTTGAGACGGACAGGCAAGGGGAGCTGTTTTTT.

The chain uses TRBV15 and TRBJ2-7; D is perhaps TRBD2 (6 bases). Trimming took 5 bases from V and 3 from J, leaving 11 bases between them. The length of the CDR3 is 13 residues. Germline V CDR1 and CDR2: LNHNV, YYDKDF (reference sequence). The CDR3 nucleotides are TGTGCCACCAGCGGGGGGACCGACTACGAGCAGTACTTC. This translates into CATSGGTDYEQYF.

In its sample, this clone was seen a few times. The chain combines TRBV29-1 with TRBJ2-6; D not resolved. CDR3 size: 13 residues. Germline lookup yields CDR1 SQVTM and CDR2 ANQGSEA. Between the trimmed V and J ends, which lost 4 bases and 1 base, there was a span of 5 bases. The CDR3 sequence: CSVGASGANVLTF. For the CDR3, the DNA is TGCAGCGTTGGGGCATCTGGGGCCAACGTCCTGACTTTC.